What follows is one T cell receptor (beta chain) and its context. Antigen unknown. This sample stems from a study of Graves' ophthalmopathy and Graves' hyperthyroidism. Pregnant or lactating patients and those with other autoimmune diseases or uncontrolled infections were excluded. Study-wide results and caveats: Among thyroid clonotypes expanded above 0.001 frequency, most also appeared in blood.

CDR3 size: 14 residues. The ends were cut back, 6 bases at V and 0 bases at J, with 9 bases in the middle. CDR1 and CDR2 (germline): MDHEN, SYDVKM. TCR beta CDR3 amplification used RNA transcripts. RT-PCR was first run with HTBI primers, then multiplex PCR in a second round. TCRdb itself ran the multiplex PCR reads through MiXCR, one entry per CDR3 protein. The sample includes 1 million to 1.3 million distinct CDR3 sequences, about two fifths of them seen just once. The chain links TRBV28 to TRBJ1-5, with TRBD1 as a possible D gene (6 bases). Sequencing was done on a sample of peripheral blood or thyroid tissue (not recorded which). This TCR was recovered from an adult man with Graves' hyperthyroidism. CDR3 nucleotides: TGTGCCAGCAGACAGGGAATTAGCAATCAGCCCCAGCATTTT. Its protein product is CASRQGISNQPQHF.